Following are 5 T cell receptor beta chains from one sample sequenced in a study of blood T cell repertoires in COVID-19. TCRdb keeps only in-frame clones here, not all; method: immunoSEQ multiplex PCR. The sample lists 150,000 to 200,000 clones, 75% to 90% seen once, with approximately 11% in the top ten. The sample taken for sequencing was peripheral blood. The receptors come from a human donor with active or convalescent COVID-19. The donor label of this sample is uncertain.

The chain employs TRBV6-4 and TRBJ2-3, with 10 bases aligning to TRBD2. Per the germline V gene, CDR1 is MRHNA and CDR2 is SNTAGT. The CDR3 runs 16 residues. J gave up 2 bases and V 2 bases, and 4 bases lay outside the gene matches. The CDR3 DNA sequence: TGTGCCAGCAGTGACAGTAGCGGGGGGTTCACAGATACGCAGTATTTT. Translated: CASSDSSGGFTDTQYF.

V and J are TRBV9 and TRBJ2-1, with a tentative D call TRBD2 (6 bases). CDR3 size: 15 residues. Looked up from germline, CDR1 is SGDLS and CDR2 is YYNGEE. V was shortened by 0 bases and J by 4 bases, with 11 bases between the two germline ends. The CDR3: CASSVGTGLYNEQFF. As DNA, the CDR3 is TGTGCCAGCAGCGTAGGTACGGGACTGTACAATGAGCAGTTCTTC.

The chain has TRBV7-2 and TRBJ1-5, with 11 positions matching TRBD1. The junction had 6 bases not matched to a gene; V was cut back by 4 bases and J by 7 bases. There are 15 residues in the CDR3. Germline values: CDR1 SGHTA, CDR2 FQGNSA. The CDR3 region is CASSSQGQGGQPQHF. For the CDR3, the DNA is TGTGCCAGCAGCTCACAGGGACAGGGGGGGCAGCCCCAGCATTTT. Variable domain in full (rest from reference TRBV7-2 and TRBJ1-5): GAGVSQSPSNKVTEKGKDVELRCDPISGHTALYWYRQSLGQGLEFLIYFQGNSAPDKSGLPSDRFSAERTGGSVSTLTIQRTQQEDSAVYLCASSSQGQGGQPQHFGDGTRLSIL.

The chain carries TRBV27 and TRBJ2-7, with D possibly TRBD2 on 6 matching bases. Germline values: CDR1 MNHEY, CDR2 SMNVEV (reference sequence). Trimming shortened V by 8 bases and J by 2 bases, and 16 bases separated the two germline ends. The length of the CDR3 is 14 residues. DNA of the CDR3: TGTGCCAGCGGGGCGGGACCTTCTCCCTACGAGCAGTACTTC. The encoded protein is CASGAGPSPYEQYF.

This clone appeared a single time. The V gene is TRBV5-1, the J gene TRBJ2-1, with D unresolved. The CDR3 consists of 19 residues. Trimming took off 0 bases at V and 0 bases at J, with 19 bases between the two ends. Germline-derived CDR1 and CDR2 are SGHRS and YFSETQ. CDR3 residues: CASSLVEVLSLGSYNEQFF. The CDR3, as DNA: TGCGCCAGCAGCTTGGTTGAGGTCCTTAGCCTGGGCTCCTACAATGAGCAGTTCTTC.